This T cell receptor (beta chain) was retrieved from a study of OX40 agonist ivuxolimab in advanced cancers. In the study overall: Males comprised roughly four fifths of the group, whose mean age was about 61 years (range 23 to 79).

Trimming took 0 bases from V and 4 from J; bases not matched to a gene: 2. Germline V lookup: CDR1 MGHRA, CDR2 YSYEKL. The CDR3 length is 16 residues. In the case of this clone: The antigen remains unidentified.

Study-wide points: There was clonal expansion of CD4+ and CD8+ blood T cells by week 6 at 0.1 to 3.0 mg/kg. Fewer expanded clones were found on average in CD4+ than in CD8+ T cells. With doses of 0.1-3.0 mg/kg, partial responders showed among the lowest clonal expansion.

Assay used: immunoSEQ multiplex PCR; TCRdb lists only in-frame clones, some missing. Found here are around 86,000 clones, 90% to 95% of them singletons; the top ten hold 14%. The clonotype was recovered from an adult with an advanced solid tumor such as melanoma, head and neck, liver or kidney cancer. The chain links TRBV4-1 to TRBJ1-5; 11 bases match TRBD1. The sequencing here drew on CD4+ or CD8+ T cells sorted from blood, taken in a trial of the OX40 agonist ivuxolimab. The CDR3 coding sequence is TGCGCCAGCAGCCAAGATGGGACAGGGGGGAATCAGCCCCAGCATTTT. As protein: CASSQDGTGGNQPQHF.